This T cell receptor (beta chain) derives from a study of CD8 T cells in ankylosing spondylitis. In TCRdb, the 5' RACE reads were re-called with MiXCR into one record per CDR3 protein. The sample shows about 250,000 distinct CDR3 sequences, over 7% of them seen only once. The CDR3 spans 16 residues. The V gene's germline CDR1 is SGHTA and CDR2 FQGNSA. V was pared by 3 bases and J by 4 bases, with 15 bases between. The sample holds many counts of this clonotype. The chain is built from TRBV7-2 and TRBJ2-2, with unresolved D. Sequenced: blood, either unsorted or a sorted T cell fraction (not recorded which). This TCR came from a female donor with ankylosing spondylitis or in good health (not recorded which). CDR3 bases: TGTGCCAGCAGCTTTTACGGACGAGCGAGCACCGGGGAGCTGTTTTTT. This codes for CASSFYGRASTGELFF.